The 10 T cell receptor beta chains in this list originate from one sample, sequenced in a study of shared T cell receptors in the human thymus. Here immunoSEQ multiplex PCR was the method, and the copy in TCRdb shows in-frame clones only, minus some. The repertoire holds some 760,000 clones, with over 75% as singletons. Separately, the same data were catalogued under a study of human thymus T cells.

The sequenced sample consisted of thymocytes. The receptor source for this set is a girl under three years old with a congenital heart defect.

The V gene is TRBV5-5, the J gene TRBJ2-7; 7 positions match TRBD1. The germline CDR1 and CDR2 sequences are SGHKS and YYEKEE (reference sequence). There are 16 residues in the CDR3. V was pared by 5 bases and J by 3 bases, with 14 bases of the junction left unmatched. The CDR3 sequence is CASRLTDRVSLYEQYF. In nucleotides, the CDR3 is TGTGCCAGCAGACTAACAGACAGGGTCTCCCTCTACGAGCAGTACTTC.

This clone came up a few times. The chain couples TRBV6-5 to TRBJ1-1; 12 positions agree with TRBD1. The germline gives CDR1 MNHEY, CDR2 SVGAGI. V lost 5 bases to trimming and J lost 11 bases; unmatched junction nucleotides: 9. This CDR3 contains 14 residues. The CDR3 protein is CASSGDRGPGGAFF. The CDR3 bases are TGTGCCAGCAGTGGGGACAGGGGGCCAGGGGGGGCTTTCTTT.

The CDR3 loop reads CASQGPEAFF. The CDR3 nucleotides read TGTGCCAGTCAGGGGCCTGAAGCTTTCTTT. This chain links TRBV19 with TRBJ1-1, with D tentatively TRBD1 (6 bases). Germline-derived CDR1 and CDR2 are LNHDA and SQIVND (reference sequence). Trimming cost V 8 bases and J 6 bases, with 7 bases left between them. There are 10 residues in the CDR3.

J is TRBJ1-6 and V is TRBV19; D gene ambiguous. The V gene's germline CDR1 is LNHDA and CDR2 SQIVND (reference sequence). The V and J ends lost 3 bases and 2 bases respectively, with 17 bases between them. CDR3 length equals 18 residues. CDR3 loop: CASSMLPRFGPYNSPLHF. CDR3 bases: TGTGCCAGTAGTATGCTCCCTCGATTTGGGCCCTATAATTCACCCCTCCACTTT. Full variable domain (rest looked up from reference TRBV19 and TRBJ1-6): DGGITQSPKYLFRKEGQNVTLSCEQNLNHDAMYWYRQDPGQGLRLIYYSQIVNDFQKGDIAEGYSVSREKKESFPLTVTSAQKNPTAFYLCASSMLPRFGPYNSPLHFGNGTRLTVT.

V and J are TRBV2 and TRBJ1-2; D possibly corresponds to TRBD1 (5 bases). The CDR3 has 13 residues. Trimming cost V 6 bases and J 2 bases, with 10 bases left between them. The germline CDR1 and CDR2 sequences are SNHLY and FYNNEI. The DNA of the CDR3 is TGTGCCAGCAGGACAGTCCCCAACTATGGCTACACCTTC. It yields the protein CASRTVPNYGYTF.

The V and J genes are TRBV9 and TRBJ1-1; a possible D gene is TRBD1 (6 bases). The CDR3 is 16 amino acids. Germline values: CDR1 SGDLS, CDR2 YYNGEE. V was clipped by 3 bases and J by 3 bases, with 18 bases between them. The CDR3 region is CASSGGGDLNYTEAFF. CDR3 nucleotide sequence: TGTGCCAGCAGCGGAGGGGGGGATCTGAATTACACTGAAGCTTTCTTT.

V and J are TRBV7-6 and TRBJ1-6; no clear D. V dropped 1 base and J dropped 7 bases, with 11 bases sitting between them. This CDR3 has 15 residues. Germline lookup yields CDR1 SGHVS and CDR2 FNYEAQ. The CDR3, as DNA: TGTGCCAGCAGCTTAGGGGAACCGGGAAATTCACCCCTCCACTTT. Its translation: CASSLGEPGNSPLHF.

The CDR3 is CASSLAAATGELFF. In DNA, the CDR3 is TGTGCCAGCAGCTTAGCAGCTGCCACCGGGGAGCTGTTTTTT. This chain links TRBV7-7 with TRBJ2-2; D uncertain. CDR3 length: 14 amino acids. V was pared by 0 bases and J by 4 bases, with 6 bases between. Germline V gene data show CDR1 as SSHAT and CDR2 as FNYEAQ (reference sequence).

This chain uses TRBV15 with TRBJ2-7; D gene unclear. V was clipped by 1 base and J by 0 bases, with 7 bases between them. The CDR3 is 14 amino acids. Germline V gene sequence: CDR1 LNHNV, CDR2 YYDKDF (reference sequence). As DNA, the CDR3 is TGTGCCACCAGCAGAGGAAGGAGCTCCTACGAGCAGTACTTC. This encodes CATSRGRSSYEQYF.

The chain employs TRBV25-1 and TRBJ2-3, with D possibly TRBD1 on 6 matching bases. CDR1 is MGHDK, CDR2 SYGVNS, per germline. V was pared by 6 bases and J by 3 bases, with 19 bases between. The CDR3 consists of 16 residues. The CDR3 reads CASRDRRDSKTDTQYF. For the CDR3, the DNA is TGTGCCAGCAGGGACAGACGCGACTCAAAGACAGATACGCAGTATTTT. The full variable domain, rest sourced from reference TRBV25-1 and TRBJ2-3, is EADIYQTPRYLVIGTGKKITLECSQTMGHDKMYWYQQDPGMELHLIHYSYGVNSTEKGDLSSESTVSRIRTEHFPLTLESARPSHTSQYLCASRDRRDSKTDTQYFGPGTRLTVL.